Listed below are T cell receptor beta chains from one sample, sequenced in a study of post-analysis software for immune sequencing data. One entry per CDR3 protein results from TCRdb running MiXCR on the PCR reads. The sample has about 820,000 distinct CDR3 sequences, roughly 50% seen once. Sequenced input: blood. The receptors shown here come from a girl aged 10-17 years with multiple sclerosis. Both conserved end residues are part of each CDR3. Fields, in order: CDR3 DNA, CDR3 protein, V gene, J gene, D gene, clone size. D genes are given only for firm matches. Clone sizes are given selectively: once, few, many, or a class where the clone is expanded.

TGCGCCAGCAGCTTGTTTGGACAGGGATCCTACGAGCAGTACTTC,CASSLFGQGSYEQYF,TRBV5-1,TRBJ2-7,TRBD1,few
TGTGCCAGCGCCAGGGGATACTACGAGCAGTACTTC,CASARGYYEQYF,TRBV6-2/TRBV6-3,TRBJ2-7,-,few
TGTGCCAGCAGCTTAAGGGAGGGCTCCTACGAGCAGTACTTC,CASSLREGSYEQYF,TRBV7-8,TRBJ2-7,TRBD2,-
TGTGCCAGCACCCGATGGGGGACCTTATACGAGCAGTACTTC,CASTRWGTLYEQYF,TRBV28,TRBJ2-7,-,-
TGTGCCAGCAGTTTACTAGAGAACTATGGCTACACCTTC,CASSLLENYGYTF,TRBV12-3/TRBV12-4,TRBJ1-2,-,once
TGTGCCAGCAGCGCGTCTAGCGGGGGGACGGCAGATACGCAGTATTTT,CASSASSGGTADTQYF,TRBV9,TRBJ2-3,TRBD2,-
TGCGCCAGCAGCCCGGGACAGGAACCCAAGCAGTACTTC,CASSPGQEPKQYF,TRBV5-1,TRBJ2-4,TRBD1,-
TGCAGTGCCGCGAAAGGACAGGGCACCTACGAGCAGTACTTC,CSAAKGQGTYEQYF,TRBV20-1,TRBJ2-7,TRBD1,-
TGTGCCAGCAGTTTAGCCAGGAGGCAGCGTTACGAGCAGTACTTC,CASSLARRQRYEQYF,TRBV12-3/TRBV12-4,TRBJ2-7,-,-
TGCGCCAGCAGCTGGGGACTAGCGGGGGTGCATGAGCAGTTCTTC,CASSWGLAGVHEQFF,TRBV5-1,TRBJ2-1,TRBD2,-
TGTGCCAGCAGCTTGGTAGCGGGACTAGCTCGGGATAAGGGCTACGAGCAGTACTTC,CASSLVAGLARDKGYEQYF,TRBV5-4,TRBJ2-7,TRBD2,few
TGTGCCAGCAGCTTAGCGCGGGGACGGTCATATGAGCAGTTCTTC,CASSLARGRSYEQFF,TRBV7-2,TRBJ2-1,-,once
TGTGCCAGCAGCTTCGAAAGCTACGAGCAGTACTTC,CASSFESYEQYF,TRBV7-9,TRBJ2-7,-,-
TGCGCCAGCAGCCCGGACAGTCCCACAGATACGCAGTATTTT,CASSPDSPTDTQYF,TRBV5-1,TRBJ2-3,-,-
TGTGCCAGCATGAAACGAGCGGGAGAATTAGATACGCAGTATTTT,CASMKRAGELDTQYF,TRBV7-9,TRBJ2-3,TRBD2,-
TGTGCCAGCAGTTATAGGTGGGTCAATGAGCAGTACTTC,CASSYRWVNEQYF,TRBV6-2/TRBV6-3,TRBJ2-7,-,-
TGTGCCAGCAGCGTAGCTGGGAACACCGGGGAGCTGTTTTTT,CASSVAGNTGELFF,TRBV9,TRBJ2-2,-,-
TGTGCCAGCAGTGAATTCCAGGGGGCGCCCCGTGAGCAGTTCTTC,CASSEFQGAPREQFF,TRBV25-1,TRBJ2-1,TRBD1,few
TGCAGTGCCCTACTAGCGGGAGGGATAAATACGCAGTATTTT,CSALLAGGINTQYF,TRBV20-1,TRBJ2-3,TRBD2,-
TGTGCCAGCAGTGACAGGGGCAACCACTACGAGCAGTACTTC,CASSDRGNHYEQYF,TRBV12-3/TRBV12-4,TRBJ2-7,TRBD1,-
TGTGCCAGCAGCTTATGGATAGCGGGAGGCTCCTACGAGCAGTACTTC,CASSLWIAGGSYEQYF,TRBV7-2,TRBJ2-7,TRBD2,-
TGCAGCGTTGCCCGGAGACAGGGAGGCTACACCTTC,CSVARRQGGYTF,TRBV29-1,TRBJ1-2,TRBD1,-
TGTGCCAGCAGCTTCGGAAACATTCAGTACTTC,CASSFGNIQYF,TRBV7-9,TRBJ2-4,-,many
TGTGCTAGTGAACGGGGAGAAAGCTATGGCTACACCTTC,CASERGESYGYTF,TRBV12-5,TRBJ1-2,-,-
TGCAGTGCTAGGGACAGGGCAAGGTCCTACAATGAGCAGTTCTTC,CSARDRARSYNEQFF,TRBV20-1,TRBJ2-1,TRBD1,-
TGCGCCAGCAGCGGAGGGGGGGGCGGTGAAGCTTTCTTT,CASSGGGGGEAFF,TRBV5-1,TRBJ1-1,-,few
TGCAGTGCTAGCCAGGGTCAGTATAGCAATCAGCCCCAGCATTTT,CSASQGQYSNQPQHF,TRBV20-1,TRBJ1-5,-,few
TGCGCCAGCAGCCCGGAACCAGACAACGTCCTGACTTTC,CASSPEPDNVLTF,TRBV5-1,TRBJ2-6,-,-
TGTGCCAGCAGCAACGCCTTAGGCCGTGGGGGTTCTAATGAAAAACTGTTTTTT,CASSNALGRGGSNEKLFF,TRBV7-6,TRBJ1-4,-,-
TGCAGCGTTGACGTCAGGCGGATGCAAGAGACCCAGTACTTC,CSVDVRRMQETQYF,TRBV29-1,TRBJ2-5,-,few
TGTGCCAGCAGTCTAAGCGGGAGACCTAGGACGACCCAGTACTTC,CASSLSGRPRTTQYF,TRBV7-3,TRBJ2-5,TRBD2,few
TGTGCCAGCAGTATAGGACTAGCGGTAGATACGCAGTATTTT,CASSIGLAVDTQYF,TRBV12-3/TRBV12-4,TRBJ2-3,TRBD2,-
TGCAGCGTTGCCTCGCTAGCGGACACAACCGAGCAGTACTTC,CSVASLADTTEQYF,TRBV29-1,TRBJ2-7,TRBD2,few
TGTGCCAGCAGCGGTCCGGGACTAGCGGTTCAGACAGATACGCAGTATTTT,CASSGPGLAVQTDTQYF,TRBV7-6,TRBJ2-3,TRBD2,-
TGTGCCAGCAGCTCAGCCAGGGCATCCTACAATGAGCAGTTCTTC,CASSSARASYNEQFF,TRBV12-3/TRBV12-4,TRBJ2-1,-,-
TGTGCCAGCAGCCTGACCCGACAGGCCTCCTCCAAAAACATTCAGTACTTC,CASSLTRQASSKNIQYF,TRBV7-9,TRBJ2-4,-,-
TGTGCCAGCAGCTTTCGGTCCGATTCTTACGAGCAGTACTTC,CASSFRSDSYEQYF,TRBV13,TRBJ2-7,-,-
TGTGCCAGCACCGTTCGACAGGGTACGTCTGGGGCCAACGTCCTGACTTTC,CASTVRQGTSGANVLTF,TRBV6-1,TRBJ2-6,TRBD1,-
TGTGCCAGCAGCTTAACGGGTAGCACAGATACGCAGTATTTT,CASSLTGSTDTQYF,TRBV5-1,TRBJ2-3,-,many
TGCAGCGTTGCAGGACCCCTTAGCGGGAGGGACAGTTACAATGAGCAGTTCTTC,CSVAGPLSGRDSYNEQFF,TRBV29-1,TRBJ2-1,TRBD2,-
TGCAGCGTCCCCAGGGGGCCGGGTCAGACCCAGCATTTT,CSVPRGPGQTQHF,TRBV29-1,TRBJ1-5,TRBD1,-
TGTGCCAGCACCCGAAGCGGGCTGGGGGCTGAAGCTTTCTTT,CASTRSGLGAEAFF,TRBV27,TRBJ1-1,-,-
TGCAGTGCTAGAACACGGGGACCTCATCGAATGGGGAAAGAGACCCAGTACTTC,CSARTRGPHRMGKETQYF,TRBV20-1,TRBJ2-5,-,-
TGTGCCAGCAGTGCACAGGGGGCTGGGAACTATGGCTACACCTTC,CASSAQGAGNYGYTF,TRBV6-5,TRBJ1-2,TRBD1,-